Listed here are 21 T cell receptor beta chains from one sample, sequenced in a study of T-cell memory formation after mild COVID-19. Each CDR3 protein gets one entry after TCRdb re-called the 5' RACE reads with MiXCR. The sample includes 350,000 to 450,000 distinct CDR3 sequences, 20% of them seen just once. The sample was PBMCs or a T cell subset sorted from them (not recorded which). The receptors come from an adult woman who had mild COVID-19 (a few samples of this study predate the infection). Cell type and time point are not known.

The chain carries TRBV24-1 and TRBJ2-5; D unresolved. Trimming left V 4 bases short and J 5 bases short, with 7 bases between. Germline V CDR1 and CDR2: KGHDR, SFDVKD. The CDR3 length is 12 residues. The CDR3 sequence: CATSDTTETQYF. CDR3 DNA: TGTGCCACCAGTGACACCACTGAGACCCAGTACTTC.

V and J are TRBV29-1 and TRBJ2-7, with 8 bases aligning to TRBD2. The V and J ends lost 4 bases and 5 bases, in that order; junction bases with no gene match: 16. In germline, CDR1 is SQVTM, CDR2 ANQGSEA. The CDR3 covers 16 residues. The CDR3 DNA follows: TGCAGCGTTGCGGGAGGGGTGATCGGTCGGGTGAACGAGCAGTACTTC. This translates into CSVAGGVIGRVNEQYF.

This clonotype turned up a few times. This chain joins TRBV7-6 and TRBJ2-2; D may be TRBD1 (6 bases). The CDR3 is 15 amino acids. V lost 5 bases and J 4 bases, leaving 14 bases between the germline ends. Germline V gives CDR1 SGHVS, CDR2 FNYEAQ. CDR3 loop: CASSPSGAGTGELFF. The CDR3, as DNA: TGTGCCAGCAGCCCCTCAGGGGCGGGCACCGGGGAGCTGTTTTTT.

The rearrangement joins TRBV11-3 to TRBJ2-5; maybe TRBD1 (7 bases). The germline V gene has CDR1 SGHNT and CDR2 YENEEA. This CDR3 region has 14 residues. Trimming removed 9 bases from V and 1 base from J, with 15 bases in between. Here the CDR3 reads CASNQGGPQETQYF. The CDR3 region has the DNA TGTGCCAGTAACCAGGGGGGCCCCCAAGAGACCCAGTACTTC.

The chain is built from TRBV6-4 and TRBJ1-1, with TRBD1 matching over 9 bases. V lost 0 bases to trimming and J lost 4 bases; unmatched junction nucleotides: 6. The CDR3 length is 16 residues. The V gene's germline CDR1 is MRHNA and CDR2 SNTAGT. The CDR3 DNA follows: TGTGCCAGCAGTGACTCCCCGGGACAGGGTTCCACTGAAGCTTTCTTT. Its protein product is CASSDSPGQGSTEAFF.

V and J are TRBV2 and TRBJ2-1, with D unclear. This CDR3 spans 15 amino acids. Trimming cost V 4 bases and J 6 bases, with 16 bases left between them. Germline V gene data show CDR1 as SNHLY and CDR2 as FYNNEI. The CDR3 DNA reads TGTGCCAGCAGTGTCAGCCACCAATCGGCCAATGAGCAGTTCTTC. Residues: CASSVSHQSANEQFF.

This sequence joins TRBV5-1 and TRBJ1-1, with 7 bases identical to TRBD1. The J segment lost 1 base and the V segment lost 2 bases, leaving 5 bases of the junction unmatched. This CDR3 has 15 residues. The germline CDR1 and CDR2 sequences are SGHRS and YFSETQ. The CDR3 DNA is TGCGCCAGCAGCTTCGACGACAGGGCGAACACTGAAGCTTTCTTT. Its protein product is CASSFDDRANTEAFF.

J is TRBJ2-1 and V is TRBV14, with D unclear. The CDR3 has 13 amino acids. Germline values: CDR1 SGHDN, CDR2 FVKESK. Trimming stripped 0 bases from V and 16 bases from J, with 16 bases between. CDR3 sequence reads: CASSQDTASRSFF. The DNA for the CDR3 is TGTGCCAGCAGCCAAGACACAGCATCTAGGTCCTTCTTC.

This clonotype was picked up a small number of times. This sequence joins TRBV19 and TRBJ2-7; D is perhaps TRBD1 (5 bases). This CDR3 is built from 13 residues. V was shortened by 8 bases and J by 3 bases, with 14 bases between the two germline ends. The germline V gene has CDR1 LNHDA and CDR2 SQIVND (reference sequence). The CDR3 nucleotides are TGTGCCAGTTCCGCAGGGTGGGGCTACGAGCAGTACTTC. Translated: CASSAGWGYEQYF.

The V and J genes are TRBV5-4 and TRBJ2-2; D remains ambiguous. CDR1 is SGHNT, CDR2 YYREEE, per germline (reference sequence). This CDR3 comprises 15 residues. V dropped 0 bases and J dropped 4 bases, with 10 bases sitting between them. The CDR3 loop reads CASSLAGRSTGELFF. In DNA, the CDR3 is TGTGCCAGCAGCTTGGCTGGCAGGAGCACCGGGGAGCTGTTTTTT.

V and J are TRBV5-1 and TRBJ1-6; D is unclear. Trimming stripped 0 bases from V and 9 bases from J, with 7 bases between. CDR1 and CDR2 (germline): SGHRS, YFSETQ. The CDR3 covers 13 residues. CDR3 DNA: TGCGCCAGCAGCTTGGAACAGTTTTCACCCCTCCACTTT. Translating it yields CASSLEQFSPLHF.

This chain uses TRBV9 with TRBJ2-7, with D perhaps TRBD1 (6 bases). The V end lost 0 bases, the J end lost 7 bases, and 17 bases lay between the germline ends. Germline assignment: CDR1 SGDLS and CDR2 YYNGEE. CDR3 length: 15 residues. The CDR3 here is CASSVADRSSSEQYF. In DNA, the CDR3 is TGTGCCAGCAGCGTAGCCGACAGGTCCTCCTCGGAGCAGTACTTC.

This clonotype was seen a handful of times. The chain carries TRBV7-2 and TRBJ2-1; maybe TRBD2 (6 bases). The CDR3 contains 18 residues. The V end was cut by 1 base, the J end by 3 bases, with 19 bases between. Germline V lookup: CDR1 SGHTA, CDR2 FQGNSA. CDR3: CASSLGGTGGPHYNEQFF. In nucleotides, the CDR3 is TGTGCCAGCAGCTTAGGGGGGACTGGAGGCCCTCACTACAATGAGCAGTTCTTC.

In its sample, this clonotype was seen a few times. V gene TRBV29-1 combines with J gene TRBJ2-3; TRBD2 might be the D (6 bases). The CDR3 contains 13 residues. V gave up 7 bases and J gave up 6 bases, with 17 bases separating them. CDR1 and CDR2 from the germline V gene are SQVTM and ANQGSEA. CDR3 sequence (DNA): TGCAGCGAGAGGAGGGGTTTAGGGGATACGCAGTATTTT. This encodes CSERRGLGDTQYF.

The chain is built from TRBV19 and TRBJ2-7; D is perhaps TRBD1 (5 bases). This CDR3 has 14 amino acids. With 3 bases removed from V and 1 base from J, the gap between germline ends came to 10 bases. The V gene's germline CDR1 is LNHDA and CDR2 SQIVND (reference sequence). CDR3 region: CASSISGLSYEQYF. DNA of the CDR3: TGTGCCAGTAGTATCTCAGGGTTATCCTACGAGCAGTACTTC.

This clonotype was detected only a few times. The chain recombines TRBV29-1 with TRBJ2-3; D is undetermined. V lost 1 base, J lost 6 bases, and 11 bases lay in between. This CDR3 has 13 amino acids. Germline V CDR1 and CDR2: SQVTM, ANQGSEA. As DNA, the CDR3 is TGCAGCGTTGAAGGAGTGGGCGCGGATACGCAGTATTTT. Translation: CSVEGVGADTQYF.

The chain combines TRBV29-1 with TRBJ1-3, with D perhaps matching TRBD1 (5 bases). Looked up from germline, CDR1 is SQVTM and CDR2 is ANQGSEA. The CDR3 has 14 amino acids. With 4 bases removed from V and 4 bases from J, the gap between germline ends came to 14 bases. Here the CDR3 reads CSVAAPGVGNTIYF. The CDR3 nucleotides read TGCAGCGTTGCCGCCCCGGGGGTAGGAAACACCATATATTTT.

The V call is TRBV11-2, the J call TRBJ2-4, with 8 positions matching TRBD2. CDR1 and CDR2 from the germline V gene are SGHAT and FQNNGV. The CDR3 has 18 amino acids. V was clipped by 2 bases and J by 8 bases; unmatched bases: 17. DNA for the CDR3: TGTGCCAGCAGCTTAAGGGCCCTCGGGAGCGGGAGTTCGCACATTCAGTACTTC. Translated: CASSLRALGSGSSHIQYF. Full variable domain (outside the CDR3, taken from reference TRBV11-2 and TRBJ2-4): EAGVAQSPRYKIIEKRQSVAFWCNPISGHATLYWYQQILGQGPKLLIQFQNNGVVDDSQLPKDRFSAERLKGVDSTLKIQPAKLEDSAVYLCASSLRALGSGSSHIQYFGAGTRLSVL.

This clonotype was seen only a few times. The J gene is TRBJ1-1, the V gene TRBV5-1; D unclear. V dropped 2 bases and J dropped 0 bases, with 8 bases sitting between them. CDR3 length equals 14 residues. Germline V gene lookup returns CDR1 SGHRS and CDR2 YFSETQ. As DNA, the CDR3 is TGCGCCAGCAGCTTTAATTGGGTGAACACTGAAGCTTTCTTT. It translates to CASSFNWVNTEAFF.

The rearrangement uses TRBV24-1 and TRBJ1-5; 7 bases are shared with TRBD1. CDR3 length: 19 amino acids. Germline V gives CDR1 KGHDR, CDR2 SFDVKD. Germline trimming cut 7 bases from V and 0 bases from J; bases unmatched to any gene: 17. CDR3 DNA: TGTGCCACCAGGAAGATTGGACAGGCGTGTAGGGGTAGCAATCAGCCCCAGCATTTT. Translated, it gives CATRKIGQACRGSNQPQHF.

The rearrangement links TRBV18 to TRBJ1-4; 7 bases fit TRBD1. Germline V gives CDR1 KGHSH, CDR2 LQKENI. V dropped 0 bases and J dropped 12; count of bases not matched to a gene: 4. CDR3 length: 13 amino acids. Written as DNA, the CDR3 is TGTGCCAGCTCACCACCGAGGACAGGAGAACTGTTTTTT. Translating it yields CASSPPRTGELFF.